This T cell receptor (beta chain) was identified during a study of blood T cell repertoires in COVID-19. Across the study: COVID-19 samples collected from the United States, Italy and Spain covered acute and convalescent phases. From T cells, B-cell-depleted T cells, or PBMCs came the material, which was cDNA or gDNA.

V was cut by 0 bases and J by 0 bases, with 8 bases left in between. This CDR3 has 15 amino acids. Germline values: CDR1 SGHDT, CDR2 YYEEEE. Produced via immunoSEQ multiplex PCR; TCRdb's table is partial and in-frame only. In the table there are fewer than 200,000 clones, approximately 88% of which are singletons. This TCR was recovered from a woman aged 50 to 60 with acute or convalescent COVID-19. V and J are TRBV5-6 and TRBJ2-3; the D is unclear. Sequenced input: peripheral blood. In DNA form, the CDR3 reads TGTGCCAGCAGCTTGGGACACTTTAGCACAGATACGCAGTATTTT. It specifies CASSLGHFSTDTQYF.